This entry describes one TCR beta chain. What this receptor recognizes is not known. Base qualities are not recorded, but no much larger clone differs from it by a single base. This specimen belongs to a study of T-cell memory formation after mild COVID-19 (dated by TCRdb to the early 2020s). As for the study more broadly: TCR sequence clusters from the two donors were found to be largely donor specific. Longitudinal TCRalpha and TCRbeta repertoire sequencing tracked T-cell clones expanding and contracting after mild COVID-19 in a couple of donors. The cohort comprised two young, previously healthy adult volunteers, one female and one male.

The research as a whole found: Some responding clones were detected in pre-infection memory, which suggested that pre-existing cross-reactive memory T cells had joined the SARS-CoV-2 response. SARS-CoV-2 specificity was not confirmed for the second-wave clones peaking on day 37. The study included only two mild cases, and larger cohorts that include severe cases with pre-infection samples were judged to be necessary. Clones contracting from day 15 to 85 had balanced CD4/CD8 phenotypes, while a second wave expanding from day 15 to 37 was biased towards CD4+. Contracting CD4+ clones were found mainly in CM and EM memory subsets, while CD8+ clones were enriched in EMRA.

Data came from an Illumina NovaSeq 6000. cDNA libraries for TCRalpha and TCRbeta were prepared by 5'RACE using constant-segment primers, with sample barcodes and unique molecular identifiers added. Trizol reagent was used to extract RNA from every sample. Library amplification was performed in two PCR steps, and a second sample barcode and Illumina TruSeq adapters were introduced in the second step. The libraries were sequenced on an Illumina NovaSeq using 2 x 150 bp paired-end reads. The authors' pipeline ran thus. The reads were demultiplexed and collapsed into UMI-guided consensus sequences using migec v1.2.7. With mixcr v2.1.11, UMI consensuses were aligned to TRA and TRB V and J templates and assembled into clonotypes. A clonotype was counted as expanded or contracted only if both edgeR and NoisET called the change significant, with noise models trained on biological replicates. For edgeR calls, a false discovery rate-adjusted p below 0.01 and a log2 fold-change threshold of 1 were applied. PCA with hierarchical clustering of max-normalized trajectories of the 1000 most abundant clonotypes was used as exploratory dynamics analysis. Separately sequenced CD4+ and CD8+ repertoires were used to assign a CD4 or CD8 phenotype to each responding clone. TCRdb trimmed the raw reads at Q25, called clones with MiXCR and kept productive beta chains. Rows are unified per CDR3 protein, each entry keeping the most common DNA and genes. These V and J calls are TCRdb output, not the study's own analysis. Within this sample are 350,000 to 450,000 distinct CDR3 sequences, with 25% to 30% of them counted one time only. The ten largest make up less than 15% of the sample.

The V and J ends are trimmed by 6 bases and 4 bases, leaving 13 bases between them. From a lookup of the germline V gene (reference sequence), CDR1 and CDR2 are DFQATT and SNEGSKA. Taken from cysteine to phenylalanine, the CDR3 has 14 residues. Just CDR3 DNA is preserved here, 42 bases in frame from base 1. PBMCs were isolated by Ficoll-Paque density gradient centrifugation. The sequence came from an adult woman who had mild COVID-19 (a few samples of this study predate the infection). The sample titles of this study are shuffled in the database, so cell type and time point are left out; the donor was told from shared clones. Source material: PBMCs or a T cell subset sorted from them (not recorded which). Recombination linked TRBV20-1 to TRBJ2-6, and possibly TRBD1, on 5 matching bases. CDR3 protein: CSAPTGAGANVLTF. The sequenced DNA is TGCAGTGCCCCCACAGGAGCCGGGGCCAACGTCCTGACTTTC.